This note documents a single TCR beta chain sequence. What it recognizes is unknown. Trimming left V 2 bases short and J 6 bases short, with 6 bases between. Germline V lookup: CDR1 SGHDT, CDR2 YYEEEE. CDR3 length: 12 residues. This entry comes from a study of Tregs in tolerant kidney transplant recipients. Points from the study as a whole: Biological reproducibility was not directly addressed in this study. Tolerant patients' donor-specific Tregs expanded beyond overall Tregs, suggesting antigen-driven growth.

Libraries were prepared by immunoSEQ multiplex PCR; TCRdb keeps only in-frame clonotypes and omits some of them. The sample contains 60,000 to 70,000 clones, more than 90% of which appear only once. Unstimulated Tregs (CD4+CD25+CD127-) and CD4+CD25- non-Tregs were sorted from PBMCs. The sequencing used CD8+ T cells from blood, collected before the transplant. This TCR was sampled from a human donor who received a combined kidney and bone marrow transplant. The chain combines TRBV5-6 with TRBJ2-1, with D unclear. As DNA, the CDR3 is TGTGCCAGCAGCTTCGGTAGCAATGAGCAGTTCTTC. This translates into CASSFGSNEQFF.